Shown below are 18 T cell receptor beta chains from a single sample sequenced in a study of blood T cell repertoires in COVID-19. Using immunoSEQ multiplex PCR, the repertoire was profiled, and TCRdb retains in-frame clones only, with some absent. The table has fewer than 250,000 clones, 83% seen once; the top ten hold 3.6%. The source material was PBMCs or T cells enriched from blood (not recorded which). The source of these receptors is a woman between 40 and 50 years old who had been exposed to COVID-19.

The chain recombines TRBV6-9 with TRBJ1-1; the D gene is possibly TRBD1 (6 bases). Trimming removed 3 bases from V and 1 base from J, with 9 bases in between. The germline V gene encodes CDR1 MNHGY and CDR2 SVAAGI. This CDR3 is built from 14 residues. The CDR3 region is CASSYRGGNTEAFF. CDR3 DNA: TGTGCCAGCAGTTACAGGGGCGGGAACACTGAAGCTTTCTTT.

This clone was seen only a few times. The V and J genes are TRBV10-3 and TRBJ1-4, with 7 bases aligning to TRBD1. Trimming removed 6 bases from V and 3 bases from J; junction bases left unmatched: 7. This CDR3 is built from 15 residues. Germline CDR1 reads ENHRY; CDR2 reads SYGVKD. The CDR3 sequence: CAISVNRGSNEKLFF. The CDR3 region has the DNA TGTGCCATCAGCGTAAACAGGGGATCTAATGAAAAACTGTTTTTT.

The V gene is TRBV3-1 (or the pseudogene TRBV3-2), the J gene TRBJ2-5, with 8 bases identical to TRBD1. The CDR3 consists of 14 residues. J was trimmed by 4 bases and V by 1 base; bases with no gene match: 2. Germline V gene data show CDR1 as LGHDT and CDR2 as YNNKEL (reference sequence). The CDR3 sequence is CASSQGDRGETQYF. As DNA, the CDR3 is TGTGCCAGCAGCCAAGGAGACAGGGGAGAGACCCAGTACTTC.

The chain has TRBV7-9 and TRBJ1-1; D is unresolved. The CDR3 consists of 15 residues. Germline V gives CDR1 SEHNR, CDR2 FQNEAQ (reference sequence). Trimming stripped 5 bases from V and 2 bases from J, with 15 bases between. In DNA form, the CDR3 reads TGTGCCAGCAGCCCCGGGAGGACGGAAAACACTGAAGCTTTCTTT. Encoded protein: CASSPGRTENTEAFF. The variable domain in full, completed from reference TRBV7-9 and TRBJ1-1, reads DTGVSQNPRHKITKRGQNVTFRCDPISEHNRLYWYRQTLGQGPEFLTYFQNEAQLEKSRLLSDRFSAERPKGSFSTLEIQRTEQGDSAMYLCASSPGRTENTEAFFGQGTRLTVV.

The chain uses TRBV7-9 and TRBJ2-7; D not resolved. Trimming left V 5 bases short and J 3 bases short, with 20 bases between. The CDR3 totals 16 residues. Looked up from germline, CDR1 is SEHNR and CDR2 is FQNEAQ (reference sequence). The CDR3 region is CASSLSSSTLGYEQYF. The CDR3 DNA reads TGTGCCAGCAGCCTTAGTTCGAGTACTCTAGGCTACGAGCAGTACTTC.

CDR3 nucleotide sequence: TGTGCCAGCAGCCCGATAACAGGGGATAACTATGGCTACACCTTC. The encoded protein is CASSPITGDNYGYTF. V usage is TRBV5-5 and J usage is TRBJ1-2, with 7 positions matching TRBD1. Germline CDR1 reads SGHKS; CDR2 reads YYEKEE (reference sequence). The CDR3 loop spans 15 amino acids. With V trimmed by 4 bases and J by 1 base, 7 bases remained unmatched.

The rearrangement uses TRBV5-1 and TRBJ1-5; 8 bases are a match to TRBD1. The J segment lost 7 bases and the V segment lost 4 bases, leaving 4 bases of the junction unmatched. This CDR3 spans 13 amino acids. CDR1 SGHRS and CDR2 YFSETQ come from the germline V gene. CDR3: CASSAGQGQPQHF. As DNA, the CDR3 is TGCGCCAGCAGCGCAGGACAGGGACAGCCCCAGCATTTT.

The chain links TRBV7-8 to TRBJ2-1, with 7 bases that match TRBD2. V shed 0 bases and J 0 bases; nucleotides not matched to a gene: 14. The CDR3 loop spans 20 amino acids. CDR1 is SGHVS, CDR2 FQNEAQ, per germline. The CDR3 is CASSLARVKLARDSYNEQFF. CDR3 in DNA: TGTGCCAGCAGCTTAGCGCGGGTAAAACTAGCGCGGGACTCCTACAATGAGCAGTTCTTC.

This chain connects TRBV11-3 to TRBJ2-7; 8 bases align to TRBD1. The CDR3 has 15 amino acids. The germline V gene has CDR1 SGHNT and CDR2 YENEEA. The trim removed 3 bases at V and 0 bases at J, leaving 4 bases unmatched. CDR3 protein: CASSLLTGGSYEQYF. The CDR3 region has the DNA TGTGCCAGCAGCTTGCTTACAGGGGGCTCCTACGAGCAGTACTTC.

Here the CDR3 DNA reads TGTGCCAGCAGCGCGAGACAGGCCCACGAGCAGTACTTC. Protein: CASSARQAHEQYF. V gene TRBV2 combines with J gene TRBJ2-7, with D maybe TRBD1 (6 bases). The V end lost 6 bases, the J end lost 5 bases, and 14 bases lay between the germline ends. This CDR3 comprises 13 residues. Germline CDR1 SNHLY, CDR2 FYNNEI. The whole variable domain, filled in from reference TRBV2 and TRBJ2-7, reads EPEVTQTPSHQVTQMGQEVILRCVPISNHLYFYWYRQILGQKVEFLVSFYNNEISEKSEIFDDQFSVERPDGSNFTLKIRSTKLEDSAMYFCASSARQAHEQYFGPGTRLTVT.

The chain carries TRBV4-3 and TRBJ1-1; maybe TRBD1 (6 bases). Per the germline V gene, CDR1 is LGHNA and CDR2 is YSLEER. The CDR3 consists of 13 residues. Trimming removed 6 bases from V and 1 base from J, with 9 bases in between. This CDR3 is CASSQGQNTEAFF. The CDR3 bases are TGCGCCAGCAGTCAGGGACAGAACACTGAAGCTTTCTTT.

The chain recombines TRBV29-1 with TRBJ2-6; perhaps TRBD1 as D (6 bases). From germline, CDR1 is SQVTM and CDR2 ANQGSEA. V dropped 4 bases and J dropped 2 bases, with 9 bases sitting between them. The CDR3 length is 14 residues. CDR3 bases: TGCAGCGTTGCTACAGGGACTGGGGCCAACGTCCTGACTTTC. Protein: CSVATGTGANVLTF.

This chain connects TRBV6-2 or TRBV6-3 to TRBJ1-5, with D perhaps matching TRBD1 (5 bases). Trimming pared 5 bases from V and 4 bases from J, leaving 15 bases between. The CDR3 runs 15 residues. Germline CDR1 MNHEY, CDR2 SVGEGT. The CDR3 coding sequence is TGTGCCAGCAGTAGGGGCGGATTGTGGAATCAGCCCCAGCATTTT. Amino acid sequence: CASSRGGLWNQPQHF.

The chain recombines TRBV9 with TRBJ1-1, with D tentatively TRBD1 (5 bases). Germline assignment: CDR1 SGDLS and CDR2 YYNGEE. With 4 bases removed from V and 0 bases from J, the gap between germline ends came to 16 bases. The CDR3 is 16 amino acids. The CDR3 is CASSPPLEGLNTEAFF. In DNA, the CDR3 is TGTGCCAGCAGCCCACCCCTGGAGGGACTGAACACTGAAGCTTTCTTT. The full variable domain, completed using reference TRBV9 and TRBJ1-1, is DSGVTQTPKHLITATGQRVTLRCSPRSGDLSVYWYQQSLDQGLQFLIQYYNGEERAKGNILERFSAQQFPDLHSELNLSSLELGDSALYFCASSPPLEGLNTEAFFGQGTRLTVV.

The chain links TRBV28 to TRBJ2-3, with TRBD2 as a possible D gene (5 bases). Germline CDR1 and CDR2: MDHEN and SYDVKM. CDR3 length: 16 amino acids. V lost 1 base and J 1 base, leaving 12 bases between the germline ends. The CDR3 DNA sequence: TGTGCCAGCAGTTTATTCCGCGGGTGGGGCACAGATACGCAGTATTTT. Protein sequence: CASSLFRGWGTDTQYF.

This clone showed up just once. The chain employs TRBV11-2 and TRBJ2-5; weak D call: TRBD1 (5 bases). The V gene lost 0 bases and the J gene lost 1 base, with 15 bases spanning the gap. The CDR3 length is 17 residues. Germline assignment: CDR1 SGHAT and CDR2 FQNNGV. The DNA of the CDR3 is TGTGCCAGCAGCTTAGAAGTTATAGGGGAACTCCAAGAGACCCAGTACTTC. Translated: CASSLEVIGELQETQYF.

In regard to this clone: The same CDR3 is also encoded by other DNA sequences in this sample. The chain is built from TRBV7-6 and TRBJ2-1; D unresolved. The ends were cut back, 1 base at V and 8 bases at J, with 6 bases in the middle. The CDR3 length is 12 residues. Per the germline V gene, CDR1 is SGHVS and CDR2 is FNYEAQ. The CDR3 nucleotides are TGTGCCAGCAGCTTAGGCCGCGATGAGCAGTTCTTC. It is translated as CASSLGRDEQFF. Together with reference TRBV7-6 and TRBJ2-1, the CDR3 gives the full variable domain: GAGVSQSPRYKVTKRGQDVALRCDPISGHVSLYWYRQALGQGPEFLTYFNYEAQQDKSGLPNDRFSAERPEGSISTLTIQRTEQRDSAMYRCASSLGRDEQFFGPGTRLTVL.

This clone turned up a few times. The V call is TRBV5-1, the J call TRBJ2-1, with 7 bases identical to TRBD1. The junction had 6 bases not matched to a gene; V was cut back by 2 bases and J by 7 bases. Germline loops: CDR1 SGHRS, CDR2 YFSETQ. The CDR3 is made up of 14 amino acids. The CDR3 DNA reads TGCGCCAGCAGCTTAGGGACAGAGGAAAATGAGCAGTTCTTC. Protein: CASSLGTEENEQFF.